Listed here are 7 T cell receptor beta chains from one sample, sequenced in a study of Ad26.COV2.S vaccination and SARS-CoV-2 variants. Treatment of the sample: some 20 received Ad26.COV2.S at low or high dose, single or two shots; roughly five received placebo; per-sample allocation not given. Each sample was drawn 63 days after the first injection (of vaccine or placebo). Repertoires were generated with immunoSEQ multiplex PCR, while TCRdb's copy carries only in-frame clones and drops some. The sample lists 300,000 to 400,000 clones; approximately 85% were seen once. The source was peripheral blood, collected in a trial of Ad26.COV2.S vaccine versus placebo. Receptor source: a person aged 18 to 65 who received the Ad26.COV2.S COVID-19 vaccine or a placebo.

The V and J genes are TRBV3-1 (or the pseudogene TRBV3-2) and TRBJ1-1; possible D gene TRBD1, 5 bases. Germline V CDR1 and CDR2: LGHDT, YNNKEL (reference sequence). CDR3 length: 15 residues. Trimming left V 1 base short and J 0 bases short, with 9 bases between. The CDR3 bases are TGTGCCAGCAGCCAAGGACAGATAATGAACACTGAAGCTTTCTTT. Translating it yields CASSQGQIMNTEAFF.

V gene TRBV2 combines with J gene TRBJ2-6; tentative D call: TRBD2 (6 bases). The V end lost 4 bases, the J end lost 0 bases, and 10 bases lay between the germline ends. Germline CDR1 is SNHLY and CDR2 is FYNNEI. CDR3 length: 16 amino acids. CDR3 coding DNA: TGTGCCAGCAGTGTCGTCGGGGGCTCTGGGGCCAACGTCCTGACTTTC. It codes for CASSVVGGSGANVLTF.

V and J are TRBV7-8 and TRBJ1-4; D remains unclear. The CDR3 covers 12 residues. CDR1 is SGHVS and CDR2 is FQNEAQ in the germline V gene. The V gene lost 5 bases and the J gene lost 5 bases, with 6 bases spanning the gap. For the CDR3, the DNA is TGTGCCAGCAGCCGTATAAATGAAAAACTGTTTTTT. Its protein is CASSRINEKLFF.

This clone occurred once. The chain carries TRBV2 and TRBJ1-3; 7 bases align to TRBD1. V lost 6 bases, J lost 4 bases, and 6 bases stayed unmatched. This CDR3 spans 14 amino acids. CDR1 and CDR2 from the germline V gene are SNHLY and FYNNEI. The CDR3 region is CASSVTGEGNTIYF. The CDR3 DNA sequence: TGTGCCAGCAGCGTCACAGGGGAAGGAAACACCATATATTTT.

The chain has TRBV7-2 and TRBJ1-2; 7 bases fit TRBD1. Trimming took 5 bases from V and 5 from J; bases not matched to a gene: 5. Germline CDR1 SGHTA, CDR2 FQGNSA. This CDR3 spans 13 amino acids. DNA for the CDR3: TGTGCCAGCAGCCCGGGACAGATGTATGGCTACACCTTC. Encoded protein: CASSPGQMYGYTF.

The chain links TRBV9 to TRBJ2-7, with D uncertain. This CDR3 is 13 amino acids long. V lost 0 bases and J lost 6, with 10 bases in between. The germline V gene encodes CDR1 SGDLS and CDR2 YYNGEE. DNA for the CDR3: TGTGCCAGCAGCGTAGGGCTAGACGGCGAGCAGTACTTC. Translating it yields CASSVGLDGEQYF.

This chain links TRBV6-5 with TRBJ2-7; possibly TRBD1 for D (5 bases). The CDR3 is 12 residues long. V gave up 8 bases and J gave up 6 bases, with 14 bases separating them. Looked up from germline, CDR1 is MNHEY and CDR2 is SVGAGI. The CDR3 here is CASRNPGFEQYF. The CDR3 DNA reads TGTGCCAGCCGAAACCCAGGGTTCGAGCAGTACTTC.